This is a list of T cell receptor beta chains from one sample in a study of cytomegalovirus exposure and HLA in healthy donors. This table comes from immunoSEQ multiplex PCR, and its TCRdb copy is limited to in-frame clones, with some not included. The table records more than 300,000 clones, roughly 90% of them present only once. Specimen: PBMCs. Receptor source: a woman between 18 and 30 years old in good health and CMV-seronegative. Both conserved end residues are part of each CDR3. A D gene is named only where the DNA matches it firmly. Expanded clones are given a class, and other clones once, few, many or no size at all.

DNA: TGTGCCAGCAGCGTAGCTCAGGGGATGGGCGAGCAGTACTTC; CDR3: CASSVAQGMGEQYF; V: TRBV9; J: TRBJ2-7; size: NA; D: NA
DNA: TGCGCCAGCAGCCCGAACCTGCCCCCGGGGACAGGATATGGCTACACCTTC; CDR3: CASSPNLPPGTGYGYTF; V: TRBV4-1; J: TRBJ1-2; size: NA; D: TRBD1
DNA: TGTGCCAGTAGCCGGCGCGGGGGGAGCAATGAGCAGTTCTTC; CDR3: CASSRRGGSNEQFF; V: TRBV19; J: TRBJ2-1; size: once; D: TRBD2
DNA: TGTGCCAGCTCACGTGGGACAGACTATGGCTACACCTTC; CDR3: CASSRGTDYGYTF; V: TRBV18; J: TRBJ1-2; size: NA; D: TRBD1
DNA: TGCGCCAGCAGCTTTCGGGGCAATGAGCAGTTCTTC; CDR3: CASSFRGNEQFF; V: TRBV5-1; J: TRBJ2-1; size: NA; D: NA
DNA: TGTGCCAGCAGCGAGTTGGGACAGGGGAGCACAGATACGCAGTATTTT; CDR3: CASSELGQGSTDTQYF; V: TRBV5-6; J: TRBJ2-3; size: NA; D: TRBD1
DNA: TGTGCCAGCAGCCCCGCGACAGGGATCACTGAAGCTTTCTTT; CDR3: CASSPATGITEAFF; V: TRBV14; J: TRBJ1-1; size: few; D: TRBD1
DNA: TGTGCCATCAGGGGAGGCGGCCCAACCGGAATTGAAGCTTTCTTT; CDR3: CAIRGGGPTGIEAFF; V: TRBV10-3; J: TRBJ1-1; size: NA; D: NA
DNA: TGTGCCAGCAGTTTACGGGGTCCTAGCACAGATACGCAGTATTTT; CDR3: CASSLRGPSTDTQYF; V: TRBV27; J: TRBJ2-3; size: NA; D: NA
DNA: TGTGCCAGCAGCCCTTCGCGAGCGGGGGGATTCTACGAGCAGTACTTC; CDR3: CASSPSRAGGFYEQYF; V: TRBV5-4; J: TRBJ2-7; size: NA; D: TRBD2
DNA: TGTGCCAGTAGTGAGGGTGGCGGGGGCACCTACGAGCAGTACTTC; CDR3: CASSEGGGGTYEQYF; V: TRBV19; J: TRBJ2-7; size: NA; D: NA
DNA: TGTGCCAGCAGTGTTACAGCGGCGGTCGACACCATATATTTT; CDR3: CASSVTAAVDTIYF; V: TRBV2; J: TRBJ1-3; size: NA; D: NA
DNA: TGTGCCAGCAGCCCTGGGACAAGAGCTTCTGAAGCTTTCTTT; CDR3: CASSPGTRASEAFF; V: TRBV11-2; J: TRBJ1-1; size: NA; D: NA
DNA: TGTGCCACCAGCGTGGACACGAACTATGGCTACACCTTC; CDR3: CATSVDTNYGYTF; V: TRBV15; J: TRBJ1-2; size: NA; D: NA